This TCR beta chain stems from a study of shared clonotypes between healthy human individuals. Background on the study: Donors were a couple of women and a few men aged 18 to 49. Study-wide results and caveats: All-four-donor shared clonotypes had higher generation probabilities than non-shared clonotypes did.

The CDR3 consists of 14 residues. Unmatched junction bases numbered 8, after V lost 4 bases and J lost 12 bases. Germline CDR1 reads SGHDT; CDR2 reads YYEEEE. In regard to this clone: Its cognate antigen is unknown.

Tens of thousands of T cell genomes (roughly 190 ng DNA) went into each sorted-subset replicate. In the authors' workflow: Filtering was not the same, since immunoSEQ gave junction-only sequences without quality scores. Data came from immunoSEQ multiplex PCR; TCRdb stores just in-frame clones and leaves some out. That table gives V, J and clone size, and the DNA gave D and trimming. The table has 1.6 million or so clones, over 95% seen once; the top ten hold roughly 1.2%. The sample was naive CD4+ T cells sorted from blood. The subset denotes: CD45RA+ positively selected. The chain links TRBV5-6 to TRBJ2-7; 15 nucleotides line up with TRBD2. The source is a man aged 30 to 45 in good health. CDR3 sequence (DNA): TGTGCCAGCAGCCGGGGGACTAGCGGGAGGCTAACGTACTTC. It yields the protein CASSRGTSGRLTYF.